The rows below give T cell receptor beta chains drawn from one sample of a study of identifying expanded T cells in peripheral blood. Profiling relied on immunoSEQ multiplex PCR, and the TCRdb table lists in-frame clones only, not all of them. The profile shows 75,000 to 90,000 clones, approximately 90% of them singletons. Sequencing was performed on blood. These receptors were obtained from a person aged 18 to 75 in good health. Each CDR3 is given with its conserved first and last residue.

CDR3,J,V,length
CASAKGIHQPQHF,TRBJ1-5,TRBV18,13
CAWRRNHNEQFF,TRBJ2-1,TRBV30,12
CATSRDRESEAFF,TRBJ1-1,TRBV15,13
CAIGDRRSYNEQFF,TRBJ2-1,TRBV6-5,14
CASSPTGVRSNQPQHF,TRBJ1-5,TRBV27,16
CASRAGQGIYGYTF,TRBJ1-2,TRBV2,14
CASSYRHRGLVDTQYF,TRBJ2-3,TRBV27,16
CASSVTGANVLTF,TRBJ2-6,TRBV25-1,13
CATSRDQGQGGRAFF,TRBJ1-1,TRBV15,15
CASSKARRGGRWDGYTF,TRBJ1-2,TRBV21-1,17
CASSLGGADYGYTF,TRBJ1-2,TRBV5-6,14
CASSQPGQRYGYTF,TRBJ1-2,TRBV14,14
CAWSVLVGSGGGEQYF,TRBJ2-7,TRBV30,16